Below, one TCR beta chain is given with its context. This record belongs to a study of blood T cell repertoires in COVID-19. Germline V gives CDR1 SGHVS, CDR2 FQNEAQ. V lost 1 base to trimming and J lost 1 base, with 10 bases between them. The CDR3 covers 15 residues. TCRdb's table, derived via immunoSEQ multiplex PCR, lists solely in-frame clones and lacks some. The data show approximately 89,000 clones, about 81% seen once. The chain is built from TRBV7-8 and TRBJ1-1; D remains unclear. The sequence came from an older man with acute or convalescent COVID-19. Material for sequencing was peripheral blood. The CDR3 is CASSLVQNQNTEAFF. CDR3 sequence (DNA): TGTGCCAGCAGCTTAGTTCAGAATCAGAACACTGAAGCTTTCTTT.